A selection of T cell receptor beta chains follows, all from one sample in a study of shared clonotypes between healthy human individuals. Clones were sequenced by immunoSEQ multiplex PCR, and TCRdb holds only the in-frame ones, with some missing. Of millions of clones in the sample, just over 90% were seen once. The source material was naive CD4+ T cells sorted from blood. These receptors were collected from a man younger than 35 in good health. Each CDR3 is given with its conserved first and last residue. D genes are given only for firm matches. A row's size may be missing; if present it is once, few, many or a size class.

abundance: -; j_gene: TRBJ1-2; v_gene: TRBV6-1; d_gene: -; CDR3nt: TGTGCCAGCAGTGAAATGGGGACCGGCTATGGCTACACCTTC; CDR3aa: CASSEMGTGYGYTF
abundance: -; j_gene: TRBJ2-1; v_gene: TRBV30; d_gene: -; CDR3nt: TGTGCCTGCGCAGGGTCCGCCTTTGAGCAGTTCTTC; CDR3aa: CACAGSAFEQFF
abundance: -; j_gene: TRBJ2-3; v_gene: TRBV7-9; d_gene: -; CDR3nt: TGTGCCAGCAGCCTCCGGACGCTGGGGGATACGCAGTATTTT; CDR3aa: CASSLRTLGDTQYF
abundance: once; j_gene: TRBJ2-2; v_gene: TRBV2; d_gene: TRBD1; CDR3nt: TGTGCCAGCAGTCGACAGGGACAGACCGGGGAGCTGTTTTTT; CDR3aa: CASSRQGQTGELFF
abundance: -; j_gene: TRBJ1-2; v_gene: TRBV4-1; d_gene: -; CDR3nt: TGCGCCAGCAGCCAAGGTCGAGATTACACCTTC; CDR3aa: CASSQGRDYTF
abundance: -; j_gene: TRBJ2-4; v_gene: TRBV2; d_gene: TRBD2; CDR3nt: TGTGCCAGCAGTGATGCAGGTAGCGGGGAGCTAGCCAAAAACATTCAGTACTTC; CDR3aa: CASSDAGSGELAKNIQYF
abundance: -; j_gene: TRBJ2-4; v_gene: TRBV2; d_gene: -; CDR3nt: TGTGCCAGCCACCCCAGCCGAACCATAGCCAAAAACATTCAGTACTTC; CDR3aa: CASHPSRTIAKNIQYF
abundance: -; j_gene: TRBJ2-5; v_gene: TRBV9; d_gene: TRBD2; CDR3nt: TGTGCCAGCAGCGTCACTAGCGGGGGACCCCAGGAGACCCAGTACTTC; CDR3aa: CASSVTSGGPQETQYF
abundance: -; j_gene: TRBJ1-2; v_gene: TRBV7-2; d_gene: TRBD1; CDR3nt: TGTGCCAGCAGCCTCAGACAGGGGGCGTTGGGTGGCTACACCTTC; CDR3aa: CASSLRQGALGGYTF
abundance: -; j_gene: TRBJ2-7; v_gene: TRBV5-1; d_gene: -; CDR3nt: TGCGCCAGCAGCTTGGTTCCAGCGTCCTACGAGCAGTACTTC; CDR3aa: CASSLVPASYEQYF
abundance: -; j_gene: TRBJ2-1; v_gene: TRBV6-5; d_gene: -; CDR3nt: TGTGCCAGCAGTTACTCGGTAACGGGGATGTACAATGAGCAGTTCTTC; CDR3aa: CASSYSVTGMYNEQFF
abundance: -; j_gene: TRBJ2-1; v_gene: TRBV5-1; d_gene: TRBD2; CDR3nt: TGCGCTGAAGGCCCAGCGGGAGCTGGTTACAATGAGCAGTTCTTC; CDR3aa: CAEGPAGAGYNEQFF
abundance: -; j_gene: TRBJ1-2; v_gene: TRBV19; d_gene: TRBD1; CDR3nt: TGTGCCAGTAGGGACAGGGGCGCGGGTGGCTACACCTTC; CDR3aa: CASRDRGAGGYTF
abundance: -; j_gene: TRBJ2-3; v_gene: TRBV18; d_gene: -; CDR3nt: TGTGCCAGCTCCCTAGGGGATACGCAGTATTTT; CDR3aa: CASSLGDTQYF
abundance: once; j_gene: TRBJ2-1; v_gene: TRBV5-1; d_gene: TRBD2; CDR3nt: TGCGCCAGCAGCTCCAGCGGGGGCCACTACAATGAGCAGTTCTTC; CDR3aa: CASSSSGGHYNEQFF
abundance: -; j_gene: TRBJ1-1; v_gene: TRBV28; d_gene: TRBD1; CDR3nt: TGTGCCAGCAGTTTATCTCGCGGGACAGGGGGAACTGAAGCTTTCTTT; CDR3aa: CASSLSRGTGGTEAFF
abundance: few; j_gene: TRBJ1-2; v_gene: TRBV6-5; d_gene: -; CDR3nt: TGTGCCAGCAGTTACTCACGCGGCAATGGCTACACCTTC; CDR3aa: CASSYSRGNGYTF
abundance: -; j_gene: TRBJ2-7; v_gene: TRBV7-3; d_gene: -; CDR3nt: TGTGCCAGCAGCCTCGGGACATTCTACGAGCAGTACTTC; CDR3aa: CASSLGTFYEQYF
abundance: -; j_gene: TRBJ2-5; v_gene: TRBV25-1; d_gene: -; CDR3nt: TGTGCCAGCAGTGAGCCAGGGACTCACGGAAAAGAGACCCAGTACTTC; CDR3aa: CASSEPGTHGKETQYF
abundance: once; j_gene: TRBJ1-2; v_gene: TRBV27; d_gene: TRBD1; CDR3nt: TGTGCCAGCAGTCCGACAGGGTCCTATGGCTACACCTTC; CDR3aa: CASSPTGSYGYTF
abundance: -; j_gene: TRBJ1-2; v_gene: TRBV7-2; d_gene: -; CDR3nt: TGTGCCAGCAGCTTTAACTCCTATGGCTACACCTTC; CDR3aa: CASSFNSYGYTF
abundance: -; j_gene: TRBJ1-1; v_gene: TRBV29-1; d_gene: -; CDR3nt: TGCAGCGTTGAAATGGGGAGAAGGACTGAAGCTTTCTTT; CDR3aa: CSVEMGRRTEAFF
abundance: -; j_gene: TRBJ2-5; v_gene: TRBV28; d_gene: TRBD2; CDR3nt: TGTGCCAGCAGTTTAAGGCGGGGGGGCCGGGAGACCCAGTACTTC; CDR3aa: CASSLRRGGRETQYF
abundance: -; j_gene: TRBJ2-7; v_gene: TRBV18; d_gene: TRBD2; CDR3nt: TGTGCCAGCTCACTCAGACTAAGTGCGGGGGGCGAGCAGTACTTC; CDR3aa: CASSLRLSAGGEQYF
abundance: -; j_gene: TRBJ2-3; v_gene: TRBV27; d_gene: TRBD2; CDR3nt: TGTGCCAGCAGTTTGCCTAGCGGGGGGGTTGATACGCAGTATTTT; CDR3aa: CASSLPSGGVDTQYF
abundance: -; j_gene: TRBJ1-2; v_gene: TRBV7-8; d_gene: TRBD1; CDR3nt: TGTGCCAGCAGCTCACGAGGACAGGGGGCTGGGTATGGCTACACCTTC; CDR3aa: CASSSRGQGAGYGYTF
abundance: -; j_gene: TRBJ1-6; v_gene: TRBV6-6; d_gene: TRBD1; CDR3nt: TGTGCCAGCATCCTGACAGGGGGCAAATTTAATTCACCCCTCCACTTT; CDR3aa: CASILTGGKFNSPLHF
abundance: -; j_gene: TRBJ2-5; v_gene: TRBV11-2; d_gene: -; CDR3nt: TGTGCCAGCAGCCCCCCTCGCGTTGGAGAGACCCAGTACTTC; CDR3aa: CASSPPRVGETQYF
abundance: -; j_gene: TRBJ1-3; v_gene: TRBV5-5; d_gene: -; CDR3nt: TGTGCCAGCAGCCCGCTGGGGCCTGGAAACACCATATATTTT; CDR3aa: CASSPLGPGNTIYF
abundance: -; j_gene: TRBJ1-1; v_gene: TRBV25-1; d_gene: -; CDR3nt: TGTGCCAGCAGCCGGCAGGCGAACACTGAAGCTTTCTTT; CDR3aa: CASSRQANTEAFF
abundance: -; j_gene: TRBJ1-1; v_gene: TRBV28; d_gene: -; CDR3nt: TGTGCCAGCACCTCATCTCTAGGGGGGAACACTGAAGCTTTCTTT; CDR3aa: CASTSSLGGNTEAFF
abundance: -; j_gene: TRBJ1-4; v_gene: TRBV18; d_gene: -; CDR3nt: TGTGCCAGCTCACCCCCCGGGTCTAATGAAAAACTGTTTTTT; CDR3aa: CASSPPGSNEKLFF
abundance: -; j_gene: TRBJ2-4; v_gene: TRBV25-1; d_gene: -; CDR3nt: TGTGCCAGCAGTTCCGGGATAGACGCACACATTCAGTACTTC; CDR3aa: CASSSGIDAHIQYF
abundance: -; j_gene: TRBJ1-6; v_gene: TRBV19; d_gene: -; CDR3nt: TGTGCCAGTAGCCAAGTAAGGGCCTATAATTCACCCCTCCACTTT; CDR3aa: CASSQVRAYNSPLHF
abundance: -; j_gene: TRBJ2-4; v_gene: TRBV4-1; d_gene: -; CDR3nt: TGCGCCAGCAGCCAAGTCGGGTCCCGAACCCAAAACATTCAGTACTTC; CDR3aa: CASSQVGSRTQNIQYF
abundance: once; j_gene: TRBJ2-5; v_gene: TRBV6-1; d_gene: TRBD2; CDR3nt: TGTGCCAGCAGTAGCGGGGGGGCCGAGACCCAGTACTTC; CDR3aa: CASSSGGAETQYF
abundance: -; j_gene: TRBJ2-7; v_gene: TRBV19; d_gene: -; CDR3nt: TGTGCCAGTGGACCCCAGGGGATCTCCTACGAGCAGTACTTC; CDR3aa: CASGPQGISYEQYF
abundance: -; j_gene: TRBJ1-6; v_gene: TRBV2; d_gene: -; CDR3nt: TGTGCCAGCAGTCCTCGGACTAATAATTCACCCCTCCACTTT; CDR3aa: CASSPRTNNSPLHF
abundance: -; j_gene: TRBJ1-3; v_gene: TRBV11-2; d_gene: -; CDR3nt: TGTGCCAGCAGCGTGGGAAACACCATATATTTT; CDR3aa: CASSVGNTIYF
abundance: -; j_gene: TRBJ2-2; v_gene: TRBV6-1; d_gene: TRBD2; CDR3nt: TGTGCCAGCAGTGAACTAGCGGGGGTGAACACCGGGGAGCTGTTTTTT; CDR3aa: CASSELAGVNTGELFF
abundance: -; j_gene: TRBJ2-7; v_gene: TRBV5-4; d_gene: -; CDR3nt: TGTGCCAGCACCCCACGAACAGACAGCTACGAGCAGTACTTC; CDR3aa: CASTPRTDSYEQYF
abundance: -; j_gene: TRBJ1-1; v_gene: TRBV7-2; d_gene: -; CDR3nt: TGTGCCAGCAGCTCCGCAGTGAACACTGAAGCTTTCTTT; CDR3aa: CASSSAVNTEAFF
abundance: -; j_gene: TRBJ1-4; v_gene: TRBV11-3; d_gene: TRBD1; CDR3nt: TGTGCCAGCAGCCACGGGACAGCTGCAACTAATGAAAAACTGTTTTTT; CDR3aa: CASSHGTAATNEKLFF
abundance: once; j_gene: TRBJ2-1; v_gene: TRBV18; d_gene: TRBD2; CDR3nt: TGTGCCAGCTCTGCCGGACTAGCGGGAGTTGGGAATGAGCAGTTCTTC; CDR3aa: CASSAGLAGVGNEQFF
abundance: -; j_gene: TRBJ1-1; v_gene: TRBV2; d_gene: -; CDR3nt: TGTGCCAGCAGTGAGTGGGGTTTAGAGAATGAAGCTTTCTTT; CDR3aa: CASSEWGLENEAFF